The present T cell receptor beta chain was sequenced within a study of shared clonotypes between healthy human individuals. Clones were read by immunoSEQ multiplex PCR, and TCRdb kept only the in-frame ones, dropping some. The table records about a million clones, around 77% of them present only once. CD45RA+ naive and CD45RA-negative memory subsets were separated from CD4+ cells. V was shortened by 5 bases and J by 6 bases, with 16 bases between the two germline ends. Germline assignment: CDR1 SGHTA and CDR2 FQGNSA. This CDR3 region has 14 residues. This chain links TRBV7-2 with TRBJ1-1, with a possible D match to TRBD1 (6 bases). The receptor's source is a man in his late teens or twenties in good health. Some clones in this sample may be carry-over from other donors' samples. The sample comprised memory CD4+ T cells from PBMCs. Regarding subset: CD45RA-negative fraction. The CDR3 loop reads CASSRTLGQPEAFF. DNA of the CDR3: TGTGCCAGCAGCCGCACACTAGGACAGCCTGAAGCTTTCTTT.